The 14 T cell receptor beta chains below all came from one sample that was sequenced in a study of blood T cell repertoires in COVID-19 (dated by TCRdb to between 2020 and 2021). The library was generated by the immunoSEQ multiplex PCR assay. TCRdb carries this immuneACCESS record with in-frame sequences only. Its versions omit some clonotypes, under half of them owing to an unresolved V gene in the studies checked, with the rest unexplained. For this sample there are tens of thousands of clones; 82% appear just once. 4% to 5% of the sample is taken by the ten largest. The sample consisted of peripheral blood. These receptors came from a woman aged 55-75 years with acute or convalescent COVID-19.

This clone appeared a single time. The chain recombines TRBV5-1 with TRBJ2-2; 10 bases match TRBD2. The CDR3 sequence is 17 residues long. Trimming removed 1 base from V and 1 base from J; junction bases left unmatched: 4. Germline loops: CDR1 SGHRS, CDR2 YFSETQ. CDR3 in amino acids: CASSLPSGRLNTGELFF. The CDR3 DNA is TGCGCCAGCAGCTTGCCTAGCGGGAGACTGAACACCGGGGAGCTGTTTTTT.

This clone was observed once. This chain links TRBV18 with TRBJ1-2, with TRBD1 matching over 10 bases. Trimming removed 0 bases from V and 2 bases from J; junction bases left unmatched: 3. The germline V gene encodes CDR1 KGHSH and CDR2 LQKENI. CDR3 length equals 16 residues. As DNA, the CDR3 is TGTGCCAGCTCACCACCGTTGGGACAGGGGAACTATGGCTACACCTTC. Its translation: CASSPPLGQGNYGYTF.

The V gene is TRBV6-2 or TRBV6-3, the J gene TRBJ2-3, with 8 bases identical to TRBD2. Trimming took 5 bases from V and 2 from J; bases not matched to a gene: 9. CDR1 and CDR2 from the germline V gene are MNHEY and SVGEGT. The CDR3 sequence is 16 residues long. The CDR3 bases are TGTGCCAGCAGTCCCATCCTAGCGGGCCTCACAGATACGCAGTATTTT. This sequence encodes CASSPILAGLTDTQYF.

The chain employs TRBV6-5 and TRBJ2-1; TRBD1 agrees at 7 bases. V lost 7 bases, J lost 12 bases, and 6 bases stayed unmatched. CDR3 size: 11 residues. Germline-derived CDR1 and CDR2 are MNHEY and SVGAGI. CDR3 amino acids: CASTSRQGQFF. The DNA for the CDR3 is TGTGCCAGCACCTCAAGACAGGGGCAGTTCTTC.

The chain recombines TRBV18 with TRBJ1-1; TRBD1 is a possible D gene (6 bases). The germline CDR1 and CDR2 sequences are KGHSH and LQKENI. CDR3 size: 14 residues. Trimming left V 5 bases short and J 0 bases short, with 10 bases between. The CDR3 is CASSIGQLNTEAFF. CDR3 in DNA: TGTGCCAGCTCAATAGGACAGTTGAACACTGAAGCTTTCTTT. The full variable domain, completed using reference TRBV18 and TRBJ1-1, is NAGVMQNPRHLVRRRGQEARLRCSPMKGHSHVYWYRQLPEEGLKFMVYLQKENIIDESGMPKERFSAEFPKEGPSILRIQQVVRGDSAAYFCASSIGQLNTEAFFGQGTRLTVV.

The CDR3 reads CASSSPGLRNTGELFF. The DNA for the CDR3 is TGCGCCAGCAGCTCGCCGGGACTACGGAACACCGGGGAGCTGTTTTTT. This chain joins TRBV5-1 and TRBJ2-2, with 7 nucleotides matching TRBD2. CDR1 and CDR2 from the germline V gene are SGHRS and YFSETQ. V lost 3 bases and J lost 1; bases outside the gene matches: 6. This CDR3 spans 16 amino acids. Variable domain in full (rest from reference TRBV5-1 and TRBJ2-2): KAGVTQTPRYLIKTRGQQVTLSCSPISGHRSVSWYQQTPGQGLQFLFEYFSETQRNKGNFPGRFSGRQFSNSRSEMNVSTLELGDSALYLCASSSPGLRNTGELFFGEGSRLTVL.

This rearrangement joins TRBV7-6 to TRBJ2-3, with D unclear. The CDR3 spans 17 residues. From germline, CDR1 is SGHVS and CDR2 FNYEAQ. V was pared by 5 bases and J by 6 bases, with 24 bases between. The CDR3 nucleotides read TGTGCCAGCAGCCCACCCCATGCGGCAGCAAAGAGGGATACGCAGTATTTT. This codes for CASSPPHAAAKRDTQYF.

The chain links TRBV5-4 to TRBJ2-1, with D uncertain. CDR3 length: 15 amino acids. Germline-derived CDR1 and CDR2 are SGHNT and YYREEE (reference sequence). Trimming took 0 bases from V and 0 from J, leaving 7 bases between them. CDR3 nucleotide sequence: TGTGCCAGCAGCTTGGACCCGAGCTCCTACAATGAGCAGTTCTTC. Protein sequence: CASSLDPSSYNEQFF.

This chain uses TRBV12-3 or TRBV12-4 with TRBJ1-1; no clear D gene. Deletions cut 2 bases from V and 2 bases from J, with 6 bases between. The CDR3 totals 13 residues. This CDR3 is CASSLSFNTEAFF. CDR3 sequence (DNA): TGTGCCAGCAGTTTATCCTTTAACACTGAAGCTTTCTTT.

This clone was found a few times. The chain couples TRBV3-1 (or the pseudogene TRBV3-2) to TRBJ2-2; D remains unclear. Trimming removed 2 bases at V and 3 bases at J, with 4 bases between. Germline CDR1 LGHDT, CDR2 YNNKEL (reference sequence). The CDR3 runs 13 residues. CDR3 sequence reads: CASSQRDTGELFF. The CDR3 nucleotides are TGTGCCAGCAGCCAACGGGACACCGGGGAGCTGTTTTTT.

V usage is TRBV2 and J usage is TRBJ2-2; D not certain. Deletions cut 6 bases from V and 4 bases from J, with 15 bases between. The germline CDR1 and CDR2 sequences are SNHLY and FYNNEI. CDR3 length equals 15 residues. The CDR3 sequence: CASSANTRGTGELFF. CDR3 sequence (DNA): TGTGCCAGCAGCGCAAACACCCGCGGCACCGGGGAGCTGTTTTTT.

The V and J genes are TRBV2 and TRBJ1-1, with TRBD1 identical over 9 bases. CDR3 length equals 14 residues. After removal of 5 bases from V and 2 bases from J, the junction contained 3 bases not matched to a gene. Germline-derived CDR1 and CDR2 are SNHLY and FYNNEI. CDR3 residues: CASSNRGRNTEAFF. DNA for the CDR3: TGTGCCAGCAGTAACAGGGGGCGAAACACTGAAGCTTTCTTT.

The genes are TRBV3-1 (or the pseudogene TRBV3-2) and TRBJ1-5; 8 positions match TRBD1. Unmatched junction bases numbered 6, after V lost 4 bases and J lost 4 bases. This CDR3 has 15 residues. Germline loops: CDR1 LGHDT, CDR2 YNNKEL (reference sequence). DNA of the CDR3: TGTGCCAGCAGCCCCGGACAGGGTCCGAATCAGCCCCAGCATTTT. Amino acid sequence: CASSPGQGPNQPQHF.

V usage is TRBV3-1 (or the pseudogene TRBV3-2) and J usage is TRBJ1-2, with D uncertain. The CDR3 sequence is 16 residues long. Germline V lookup: CDR1 LGHDT, CDR2 YNNKEL (reference sequence). V was pared by 1 base and J by 6 bases, with 18 bases between. The CDR3: CASSQVHRAGLNGYTF. The CDR3 DNA sequence: TGTGCCAGCAGCCAAGTCCACCGGGCGGGGTTGAATGGCTACACCTTC.